The entry that follows covers one T cell receptor (beta chain) sequence. This record comes from a study of cytomegalovirus exposure and HLA in healthy donors. The length of the CDR3 is 16 residues. V lost 3 bases to trimming and J lost 5 bases; unmatched junction nucleotides: 8. Germline values: CDR1 SGHRS, CDR2 YFSETQ. Repertoires were generated with immunoSEQ multiplex PCR, while TCRdb's copy carries only in-frame clones and drops some. The sample shows about 200,000 clones, 70% to 90% of them seen only once. This sequence joins TRBV5-1 and TRBJ2-5, with 12 bases lining up with TRBD2. The specimen was PBMCs. The TCR sequence derives from a woman between 18 and 30 years old in good health and CMV-seronegative. The CDR3 here is CASSSGLAGMKETQYF. CDR3 nucleotide sequence: TGCGCCAGCAGCTCAGGACTAGCGGGGATGAAGGAGACCCAGTACTTC.